The rows below give T cell receptor beta chains drawn from one sample of a study of T cells in Graves' hyperthyroidism and ophthalmopathy. TCRdb re-analysed the multiplex PCR reads in MiXCR, keeping a single row per CDR3 protein. Here the sample spans a few hundred thousand distinct CDR3 sequences, around 16% being singletons. Sequencing was carried out using blood. These receptors were collected from a woman in her 30s with Graves' hyperthyroidism. Both conserved end residues are part of each CDR3. Each record gives: clone size, V gene, J gene, D gene, CDR3 protein, CDR3 DNA. The D gene is left open where the match is weak. Not every row has a clone size; where given, it reads once, few, many or a size class.

.	TRBV11-2	TRBJ2-3	TRBD2	CASSRGLAGGPSVADTQYF	TGTGCCAGCAGCCGGGGACTAGCGGGAGGGCCGTCCGTAGCAGATACGCAGTATTTT
many	TRBV18	TRBJ2-1	.	CASSPAVLVSHNEQFF	TGTGCCAGCTCACCAGCGGTTCTAGTTTCTCACAATGAGCAGTTCTTC
.	TRBV19	TRBJ2-2	.	CASSIVSPGELFF	TGTGCCAGTAGTATAGTTAGCCCCGGGGAGCTGTTTTTT
many	TRBV3-1	TRBJ2-6	TRBD1	CASSVRDRGSSGANVLTF	TGTGCCAGCAGCGTACGGGACAGGGGTAGCTCTGGGGCCAACGTCCTGACTTTC
few	TRBV13	TRBJ2-3	TRBD1	CASASTGETDTQYF	TGTGCCTCAGCTTCAACAGGGGAGACAGATACGCAGTATTTT
many	TRBV27	TRBJ2-3	.	CASSLGGGATDTQYF	TGTGCCAGCAGTTTAGGGGGGGGCGCGACAGATACGCAGTATTTT
many	TRBV5-6	TRBJ2-1	.	CASSGPGLYNEQFF	TGTGCCAGCAGCGGTCCGGGACTGTACAATGAGCAGTTCTTC
.	TRBV19	TRBJ2-3	.	CASSTAAGVDTQYF	TGTGCCAGTAGTACCGCGGCAGGCGTCGATACGCAGTATTTT
many	TRBV5-1	TRBJ1-2	.	CASSLSPGQNYGYTF	TGCGCCAGCAGCCTCAGCCCGGGCCAGAACTATGGCTACACCTTC
few	TRBV27	TRBJ1-5	.	CASSLGASGSQPQHF	TGTGCCAGCAGCTTAGGGGCCTCCGGGTCTCAGCCCCAGCATTTT
.	TRBV12-5	TRBJ2-1	TRBD2	CASLLAGLNNEQFF	TGTGCTAGCTTACTAGCGGGCCTGAACAATGAGCAGTTCTTC
many	TRBV6-2/TRBV6-3	TRBJ2-1	.	CASSYSYNEQFF	TGTGCCAGCAGCTACAGCTACAATGAGCAGTTCTTC
many	TRBV7-2	TRBJ2-1	.	CASSLQGRYEQFF	TGTGCCAGCAGCTTACAGGGGCGCTATGAGCAGTTCTTC
few	TRBV18	TRBJ2-1	TRBD2	CASSSIAGVSYNEQFF	TGTGCCAGCTCATCCATAGCGGGAGTCTCCTACAATGAGCAGTTCTTC
.	TRBV7-9	TRBJ1-5	.	CASSSDLSSNQPQHF	TGTGCCAGCAGCTCAGATCTATCGAGCAATCAGCCCCAGCATTTT
.	TRBV10-2	TRBJ1-1	.	CASSDINTEAFF	TGCGCCAGCAGTGACATAAACACTGAAGCTTTCTTT
many	TRBV6-5	TRBJ1-1	.	CASSYSGDFAMNTEAFF	TGTGCCAGCAGTTACTCCGGGGACTTTGCAATGAACACTGAAGCTTTCTTT
.	TRBV5-1	TRBJ1-1	TRBD1	CASSILGQANTEAFF	TGCGCCAGCAGTATTCTGGGACAGGCGAACACTGAAGCTTTCTTT
.	TRBV20-1	TRBJ2-3	.	CSASRDHTKTDTQYF	TGCAGTGCTTCAAGGGACCATACAAAAACAGATACGCAGTATTTT
.	TRBV20-1	TRBJ2-1	TRBD2	CSATLAGGRGSYNEQFF	TGCAGTGCTACCCTAGCGGGAGGGAGGGGCTCCTACAATGAGCAGTTCTTC
many	TRBV28	TRBJ2-1	.	CASISSALKDNEQFF	TGTGCCAGCATAAGTAGCGCCCTCAAGGACAATGAGCAGTTCTTC
.	TRBV9	TRBJ2-3	.	CASSVVGDYGDTQYF	TGTGCCAGCAGCGTAGTGGGGGATTACGGAGATACGCAGTATTTT
.	TRBV7-9	TRBJ2-1	TRBD1	CASSLFRDRAFYNEQFF	TGTGCCAGCAGCTTATTTCGGGACAGGGCCTTCTACAATGAGCAGTTCTTC
.	TRBV2	TRBJ2-3	TRBD2	CAGLGTSGRVGTDTQYF	TGTGCCGGCCTCGGGACTAGCGGGAGAGTTGGCACAGATACGCAGTATTTT
few	TRBV12-3/TRBV12-4	TRBJ1-1	.	CASSFLGASEAFF	TGTGCCAGCAGTTTTTTGGGGGCGTCTGAAGCTTTCTTT
many	TRBV13	TRBJ1-1	.	CASSPADRTPEAFF	TGTGCCAGCAGCCCCGCAGACAGGACCCCTGAAGCTTTCTTT
many	TRBV30	TRBJ2-2	TRBD1	CAWGLQGAGTGELFF	TGTGCCTGGGGTCTACAGGGGGCCGGCACCGGGGAGCTGTTTTTT
many	TRBV20-1	TRBJ2-3	TRBD2	CSARDYIAGELDTQYF	TGCAGTGCTAGGGACTATATAGCGGGAGAGTTGGATACGCAGTATTTT
.	TRBV10-2	TRBJ2-7	TRBD2	CATGLAGATYEQYF	TGCGCCACCGGACTAGCGGGAGCCACCTACGAGCAGTACTTC
many	TRBV3-1	TRBJ2-7	TRBD1	CASSHPGTGVGYEQYF	TGTGCCAGCAGCCACCCCGGGACAGGGGTTGGGTACGAGCAGTACTTC
few	TRBV12-3/TRBV12-4	TRBJ2-1	.	CASSLARWVGNEQFF	TGTGCCAGCAGTTTAGCGCGTTGGGTCGGGAATGAGCAGTTCTTC
many	TRBV10-2	TRBJ2-1	TRBD1	CASRQGEHNEQFF	TGCGCCAGCCGACAGGGGGAACACAATGAGCAGTTCTTC
many	TRBV20-1	TRBJ2-7	.	CSAREGIGEQYF	TGCAGTGCTAGAGAGGGGATCGGCGAGCAGTACTTC
few	TRBV4-1	TRBJ2-3	.	CASSQERGPSTDTQYF	TGCGCCAGCAGCCAAGAACGGGGGCCAAGCACAGATACGCAGTATTTT
few	TRBV9	TRBJ2-1	TRBD2	CASSVAGLAGGQSSYNEQFF	TGTGCCAGCAGCGTAGCGGGACTAGCGGGAGGACAAAGCTCCTACAATGAGCAGTTCTTC